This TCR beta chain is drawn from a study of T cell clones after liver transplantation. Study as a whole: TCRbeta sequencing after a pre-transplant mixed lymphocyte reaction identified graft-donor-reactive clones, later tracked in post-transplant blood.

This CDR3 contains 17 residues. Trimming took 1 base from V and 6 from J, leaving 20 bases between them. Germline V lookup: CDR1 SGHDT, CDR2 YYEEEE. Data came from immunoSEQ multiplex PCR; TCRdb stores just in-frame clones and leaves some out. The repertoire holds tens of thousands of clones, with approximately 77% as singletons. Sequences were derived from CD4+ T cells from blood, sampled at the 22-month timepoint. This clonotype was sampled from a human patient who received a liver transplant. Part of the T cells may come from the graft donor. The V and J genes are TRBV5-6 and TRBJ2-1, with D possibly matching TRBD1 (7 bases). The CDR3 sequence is CASSLRIGRGVGNEQFF. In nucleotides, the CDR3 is TGTGCCAGCAGCTTGAGGATCGGCAGGGGGGTAGGCAATGAGCAGTTCTTC.